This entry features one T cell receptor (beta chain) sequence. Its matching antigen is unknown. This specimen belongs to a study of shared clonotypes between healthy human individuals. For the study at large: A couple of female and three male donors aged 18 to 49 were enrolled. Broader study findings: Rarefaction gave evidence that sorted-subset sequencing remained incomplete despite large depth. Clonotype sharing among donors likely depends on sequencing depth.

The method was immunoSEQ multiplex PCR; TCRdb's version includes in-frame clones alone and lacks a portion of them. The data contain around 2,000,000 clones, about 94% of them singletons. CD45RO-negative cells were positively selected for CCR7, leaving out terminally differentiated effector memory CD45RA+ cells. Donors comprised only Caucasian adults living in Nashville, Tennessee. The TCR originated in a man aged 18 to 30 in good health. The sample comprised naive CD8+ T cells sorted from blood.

The CDR3 DNA sequence: TGCGCCAGCAGCCAGGGGGCTCATAATTCACCCCTCCACTTT. It yields the protein CASSQGAHNSPLHF. The chain uses TRBV4-1 and TRBJ1-6; D may be TRBD1 (6 bases). The V and J ends lost 3 bases and 5 bases respectively, with 8 bases between them. This CDR3 comprises 14 residues. Germline loops: CDR1 MGHRA, CDR2 YSYEKL.